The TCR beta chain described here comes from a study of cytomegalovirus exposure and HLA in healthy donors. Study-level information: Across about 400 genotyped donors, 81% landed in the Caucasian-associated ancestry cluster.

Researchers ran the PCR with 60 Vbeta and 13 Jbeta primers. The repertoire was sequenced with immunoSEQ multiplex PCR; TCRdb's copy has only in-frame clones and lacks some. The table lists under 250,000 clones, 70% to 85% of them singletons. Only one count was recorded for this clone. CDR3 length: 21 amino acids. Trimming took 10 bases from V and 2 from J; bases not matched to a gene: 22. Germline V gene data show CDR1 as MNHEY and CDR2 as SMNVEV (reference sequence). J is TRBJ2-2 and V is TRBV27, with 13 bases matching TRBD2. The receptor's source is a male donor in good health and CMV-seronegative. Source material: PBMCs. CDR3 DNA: TGTGCCACCGTTGGAAGGGGGACTAGCGGGACAAAATTCCCAAACACCGGGGAGCTGTTTTTT. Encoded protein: CATVGRGTSGTKFPNTGELFF.